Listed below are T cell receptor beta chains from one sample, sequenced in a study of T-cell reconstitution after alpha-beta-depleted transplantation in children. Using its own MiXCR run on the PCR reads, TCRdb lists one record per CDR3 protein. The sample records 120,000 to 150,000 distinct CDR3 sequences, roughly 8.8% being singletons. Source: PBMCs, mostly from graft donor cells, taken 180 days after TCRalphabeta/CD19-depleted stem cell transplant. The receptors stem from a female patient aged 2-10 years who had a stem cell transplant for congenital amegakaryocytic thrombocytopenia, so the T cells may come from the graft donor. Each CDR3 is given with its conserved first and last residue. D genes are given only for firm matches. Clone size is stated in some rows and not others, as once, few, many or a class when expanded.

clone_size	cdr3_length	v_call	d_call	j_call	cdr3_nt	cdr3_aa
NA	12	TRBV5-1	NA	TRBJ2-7	TGCGCCAGCAGCTCCTCGGACCTCGAGCAGTACTTC	CASSSSDLEQYF
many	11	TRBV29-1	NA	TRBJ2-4	TGCAGCGTTGGGGGGTTTGACATTCAGTACTTC	CSVGGFDIQYF
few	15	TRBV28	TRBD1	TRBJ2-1	TGTGCCAGCAGCGCCGGGACAGGGCGGCGCAATGAGCAGTTCTTC	CASSAGTGRRNEQFF
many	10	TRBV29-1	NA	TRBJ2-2	TGCAGCGTTGGGACCGAGGAGCTGTTTTTT	CSVGTEELFF
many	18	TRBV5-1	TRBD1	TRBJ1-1	TGCGCCAGCAGCCTAACCCAGACAGGGGGCCATTGGGGCACTGAAGCTTTCTTT	CASSLTQTGGHWGTEAFF
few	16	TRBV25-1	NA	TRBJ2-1	TGTGCCAGCAGTGAACCCGGAGGAGTCTCCTACAATGAGCAGTTCTTC	CASSEPGGVSYNEQFF
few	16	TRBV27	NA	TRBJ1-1	TGTGCCAGCAGTTTATCGTCGACAGGCGTTTTCGCTGAAGCTTTCTTT	CASSLSSTGVFAEAFF
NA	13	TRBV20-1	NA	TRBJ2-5	TGCAGTGCTAGAGGAACTTCCCAAGAGACCCAGTACTTC	CSARGTSQETQYF
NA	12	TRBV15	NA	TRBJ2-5	TGTGCCACCAGCAGAGATCTAGAGACCCAGTACTTC	CATSRDLETQYF
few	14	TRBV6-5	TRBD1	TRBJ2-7	TGTGCCAGCAGTTACTTTTCAGGGGGCTACGAGCAGTACTTC	CASSYFSGGYEQYF
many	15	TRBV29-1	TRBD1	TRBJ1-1	TGCAGCGTTGAAGATCGGGGGACAGGGAATACTGAAGCTTTCTTT	CSVEDRGTGNTEAFF
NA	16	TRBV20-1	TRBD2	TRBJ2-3	TGCAGTGCTAGAGATGTCCGCGGGGGGGCTGTAGATACGCAGTATTTT	CSARDVRGGAVDTQYF
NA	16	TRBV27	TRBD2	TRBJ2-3	TGTGCCAGCCGACAGCTGGGACTAGCGGGGGCGGATACGCAGTATTTT	CASRQLGLAGADTQYF
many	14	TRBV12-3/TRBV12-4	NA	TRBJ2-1	TGTGCCAGCAGCCCCACTTGGGGCGGTAATGAGCAGTTCTTC	CASSPTWGGNEQFF
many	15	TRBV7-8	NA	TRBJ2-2	TGTGCCAGCAGCCCGCTGGAGGGCCGGGACGGGGAGCTGTTTTTT	CASSPLEGRDGELFF
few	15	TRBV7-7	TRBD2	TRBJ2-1	TGTGCCAGCAGCCCACGGGCGGGGGGGCCTTATGAGCAGTTCTTC	CASSPRAGGPYEQFF
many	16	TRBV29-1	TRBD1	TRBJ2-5	TGCAGCGTTGGAGACCCCCGGGACAGGGGGAGAGAGACCCAGTACTTC	CSVGDPRDRGRETQYF
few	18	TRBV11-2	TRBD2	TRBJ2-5	TGTGCCAGCAGCTTAGGGACCCGGGCTAGCGGGCGACAAGAGACCCAGTACTTC	CASSLGTRASGRQETQYF
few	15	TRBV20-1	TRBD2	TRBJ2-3	TGCAGTCCAAAGGAGCGGGAGAGGCGGGAAGATACGCAGTATTTT	CSPKERERREDTQYF
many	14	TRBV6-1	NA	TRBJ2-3	TGTGCCAGCAGTCAAAGCGGGAGCACAGATACGCAGTATTTT	CASSQSGSTDTQYF